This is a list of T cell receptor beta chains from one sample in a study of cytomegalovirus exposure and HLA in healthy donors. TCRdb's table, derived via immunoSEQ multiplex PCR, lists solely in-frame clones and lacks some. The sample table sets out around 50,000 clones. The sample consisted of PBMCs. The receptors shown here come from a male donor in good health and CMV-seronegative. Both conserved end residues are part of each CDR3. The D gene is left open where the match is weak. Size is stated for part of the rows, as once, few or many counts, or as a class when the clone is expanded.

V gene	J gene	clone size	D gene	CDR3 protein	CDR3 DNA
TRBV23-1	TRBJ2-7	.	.	CASSQFDRKAYEQYF	TGCGCCAGCAGTCAGTTCGACAGGAAGGCCTACGAGCAGTACTTC
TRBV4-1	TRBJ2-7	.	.	CASSQADGKGQYF	TGCGCCAGCAGCCAAGCGGACGGGAAAGGGCAGTACTTC
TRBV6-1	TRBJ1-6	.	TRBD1	CASSENDRVPNSPLHF	TGTGCCAGCAGTGAAAACGACAGGGTACCAAATTCACCCCTCCACTTT
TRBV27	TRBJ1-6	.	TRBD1	CASSLETGVGSPLHF	TGTGCCAGCAGTCTAGAAACAGGGGTTGGTTCACCCCTCCACTTT
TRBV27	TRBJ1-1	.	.	CASSTRHLNTEAFF	TGTGCCAGCAGTACCCGACACCTAAACACTGAAGCTTTCTTT
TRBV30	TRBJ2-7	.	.	CAWTTGGRQYF	TGTGCCTGGACTACCGGGGGGCGCCAGTACTTC
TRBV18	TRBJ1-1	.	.	CASSPRDWEAFF	TGTGCCAGCTCACCGCGGGACTGGGAAGCTTTCTTT
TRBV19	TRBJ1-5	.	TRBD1	CASSTADRANQPQHF	TGTGCCAGTAGTACAGCGGACAGGGCGAATCAGCCCCAGCATTTT
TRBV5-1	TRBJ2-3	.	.	CASSLAGGTDTQYF	TGCGCCAGCAGCTTAGCTGGGGGGACAGATACGCAGTATTTT
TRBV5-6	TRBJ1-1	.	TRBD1	CASSRYRGTMNTEAFF	TGTGCCAGCAGCCGCTACAGGGGGACTATGAACACTGAAGCTTTCTTT
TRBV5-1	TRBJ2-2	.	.	CASSLKEYTGELFF	TGCGCCAGCAGCTTGAAGGAGTACACCGGGGAGCTGTTTTTT
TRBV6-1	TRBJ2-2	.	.	CASEGGALTGELFF	TGTGCCAGCGAGGGGGGGGCCCTCACCGGGGAGCTGTTTTTT
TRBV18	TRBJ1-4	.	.	CASSPVAGTGEKLFF	TGTGCCAGCTCACCAGTCGCAGGCACCGGTGAAAAACTGTTTTTT
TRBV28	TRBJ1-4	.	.	CASSSRGHANEKLFF	TGTGCCAGCAGCTCTCGTGGACATGCGAATGAAAAACTGTTTTTT
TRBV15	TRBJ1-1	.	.	CATSREQGRDTEAFF	TGTGCCACCAGCAGAGAGCAGGGGCGGGACACTGAAGCTTTCTTT
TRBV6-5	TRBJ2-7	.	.	CASSYRGALSYEQYF	TGTGCCAGCAGTTACCGCGGGGCCCTCTCCTACGAGCAGTACTTC
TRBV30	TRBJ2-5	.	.	CAVSRGYQETQYF	TGTGCCGTATCTCGGGGGTACCAAGAGACCCAGTACTTC
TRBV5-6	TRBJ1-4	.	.	CASSPTGSSNEKLFF	TGTGCCAGCAGCCCTACGGGTAGTAGTAATGAAAAACTGTTTTTT
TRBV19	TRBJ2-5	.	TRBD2	CASSILGSGGETQYF	TGTGCCAGTAGTATCCTAGGTAGCGGGGGGGAGACCCAGTACTTC
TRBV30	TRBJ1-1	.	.	CAWRELPVTEAFF	TGTGCCTGGAGAGAATTACCGGTGACTGAAGCTTTCTTT
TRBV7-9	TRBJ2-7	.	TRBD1	CASSSDRGLEQYF	TGTGCCAGCAGCTCGGACAGGGGGCTCGAGCAGTACTTC
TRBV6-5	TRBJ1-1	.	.	CASSYGGLGTEAFF	TGTGCCAGCAGTTACGGGGGCTTGGGCACTGAAGCTTTCTTT
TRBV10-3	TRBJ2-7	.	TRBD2	CAISEGRDEVYEQYF	TGTGCCATTTCAGAAGGGAGGGACGAAGTCTACGAGCAGTACTTC
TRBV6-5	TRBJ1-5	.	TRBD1	CASRSLRDSHQPQHF	TGTGCCAGCAGATCTCTCCGGGACAGCCATCAGCCCCAGCATTTT
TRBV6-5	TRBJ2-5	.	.	CASTSGYQETQYF	TGTGCCAGCACCTCAGGGTACCAAGAGACCCAGTACTTC
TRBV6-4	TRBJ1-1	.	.	CASSPGEGDTEAFF	TGTGCCAGCAGCCCAGGGGAAGGGGACACTGAAGCTTTCTTT
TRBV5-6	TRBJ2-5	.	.	CASSFGQGETQYF	TGTGCCAGCAGCTTCGGGCAGGGAGAGACCCAGTACTTC
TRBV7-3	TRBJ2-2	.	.	CASSLSSVARNTGELFF	TGTGCCAGCAGCTTATCGTCCGTGGCAAGGAACACCGGGGAGCTGTTTTTT
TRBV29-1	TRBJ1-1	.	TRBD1	CSVGQGARTEAFF	TGCAGCGTCGGACAGGGGGCCCGTACTGAAGCTTTCTTT
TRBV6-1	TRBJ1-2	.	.	CASIRGSPNYGYTF	TGTGCCAGCATAAGGGGGTCCCCTAACTATGGCTACACCTTC
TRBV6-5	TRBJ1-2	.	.	CASKGLYGYTF	TGTGCCAGCAAGGGACTCTATGGCTACACCTTC
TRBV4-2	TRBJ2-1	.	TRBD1	CASSQESQGAAYNEQFF	TGTGCCAGCAGCCAAGAGAGCCAGGGGGCTGCCTACAATGAGCAGTTCTTC
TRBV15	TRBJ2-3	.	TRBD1	CATSRSKGTGDVDTQYF	TGTGCCACCAGCAGATCTAAGGGGACAGGGGATGTAGATACGCAGTATTTT
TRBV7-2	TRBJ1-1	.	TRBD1	CASSPDRVNTEAFF	TGTGCCAGCAGTCCGGACAGGGTGAACACTGAAGCTTTCTTT
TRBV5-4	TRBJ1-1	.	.	CASSLDINTEAFF	TGTGCCAGCAGCTTGGATATCAACACTGAAGCTTTCTTT
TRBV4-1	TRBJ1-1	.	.	CASSQDGRRTDHLNTEAFF	TGCGCCAGCAGCCAAGATGGACGGAGGACAGATCATTTGAACACTGAAGCTTTCTTT
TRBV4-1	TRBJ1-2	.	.	CASSQGAASHGYTF	TGCGCCAGCAGCCAAGGTGCCGCGAGCCATGGCTACACCTTC
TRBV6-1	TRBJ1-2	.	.	CASSEFTGPNYGYTF	TGTGCCAGCAGTGAGTTTACAGGGCCTAACTATGGCTACACCTTC
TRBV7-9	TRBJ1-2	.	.	CASSHLQGIDYGYTF	TGTGCCAGCAGCCACCTACAGGGAATAGACTATGGCTACACCTTC
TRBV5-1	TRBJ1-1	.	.	CASSLRGGPEAFF	TGCGCCAGCAGCTTGAGGGGGGGACCTGAAGCTTTCTTT
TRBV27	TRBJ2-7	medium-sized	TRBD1	CASRTGGYEQYF	TGTGCCAGCAGAACAGGGGGCTACGAGCAGTACTTC
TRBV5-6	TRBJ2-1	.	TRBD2	CASSLRLAGGAYNEQFF	TGTGCCAGCAGCTTGCGGCTAGCGGGGGGCGCGTACAATGAGCAGTTCTTC
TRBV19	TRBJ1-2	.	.	CASERGGYGYTF	TGTGCCAGCGAACGGGGTGGCTATGGCTACACCTTC